This T cell receptor (beta chain) stems from a study of T cell changes during pregnancy in multiple sclerosis. Only in-frame clones appear in the TCRdb table, and some are missing; sequencing was by immunoSEQ multiplex PCR. The repertoire includes 70,000 to 100,000 clones, approximately 95% of them detected once, and approximately 4.7% sits in the top ten. Germline V gene data show CDR1 as LNHDA and CDR2 as SQIVND (reference sequence). The CDR3 is made up of 16 amino acids. V lost 3 bases and J lost 7; bases outside the gene matches: 10. The sequences come from peripheral blood, collected in the first trimester of pregnancy. The chain combines TRBV19 with TRBJ2-1; 9 bases map to TRBD1. This sequence originates from a female donor with multiple sclerosis, enrolled in a pregnancy study. The CDR3 bases are TGTGCCAGTAGTATCGCCGGGACAGGGTTATCGAATGAGCAGTTCTTC. Protein sequence: CASSIAGTGLSNEQFF.